These 29 T cell receptor beta chains were all obtained from the same sample, sequenced in a study of blood T cell repertoires in COVID-19 (dated by TCRdb to about 2020). The library was generated by the immunoSEQ multiplex PCR assay. TCRdb retrieved this table from immuneACCESS and kept in-frame rearrangements only. Not all clones are present; in checked studies, unresolved V genes account for under half, and no reason is known for the remainder. Here the sample has 55,000 to 80,000 clones; 70% to 80% occur a single time. The top ten constitute approximately 18% of the sample. The sample consisted of peripheral blood. The receptors shown here come from a man between 60 and 75 years old with acute or convalescent COVID-19.

V gene TRBV11-2 combines with J gene TRBJ2-1, with a possible D match to TRBD2 (5 bases). CDR3 size: 13 residues. In germline, CDR1 is SGHAT, CDR2 FQNNGV. V was trimmed by 4 bases and J by 3 bases, leaving 7 bases between them. CDR3: CASSSRVYNEQFF. Written as DNA, the CDR3 is TGTGCCAGCAGCTCGAGGGTCTACAATGAGCAGTTCTTC.

The J gene is TRBJ1-4, the V gene TRBV19; TRBD1 matches 8 bases. The CDR3 totals 14 residues. Trimming cost V 6 bases and J 7 bases; bases outside gene matches: 7. The V gene's germline CDR1 is LNHDA and CDR2 SQIVND (reference sequence). The CDR3 DNA follows: TGTGCCAGTAGGGATGGACAGGGCGGTGAAAAACTGTTTTTT. Encoded protein: CASRDGQGGEKLFF.

V is TRBV3-1 (or the pseudogene TRBV3-2) and J is TRBJ1-4, with a tentative D call TRBD1 (5 bases). This CDR3 contains 15 residues. Germline CDR1 reads LGHDT; CDR2 reads YNNKEL (reference sequence). Trimming left V 1 base short and J 11 bases short, with 17 bases between. CDR3 protein: CASSQGSGALGKLFF. The DNA for the CDR3 is TGTGCCAGCAGCCAAGGATCTGGGGCGCTTGGCAAACTGTTTTTT.

The CDR3 is CSVVDSNTGELFF. CDR3 nucleotides: TGCAGCGTCGTGGACAGTAACACCGGGGAGCTGTTTTTT. The chain links TRBV29-1 to TRBJ2-2, with D possibly being TRBD1 (6 bases). V lost 6 bases to trimming and J lost 2 bases, with 10 bases between them. Germline V lookup: CDR1 SQVTM, CDR2 ANQGSEA. This CDR3 spans 13 amino acids.

The chain has TRBV3-1 (or the pseudogene TRBV3-2) and TRBJ2-5; D may be TRBD1 (6 bases). CDR1 and CDR2 from the germline V gene are LGHDT and YNNKEL (reference sequence). This CDR3 spans 14 amino acids. The germline V and J ends were trimmed by 2 bases and 4 bases, with 11 bases remaining between them. CDR3 amino acids: CASSQRDIGETQYF. The CDR3 DNA reads TGTGCCAGCAGCCAACGGGACATTGGAGAGACCCAGTACTTC.

The chain is built from TRBV7-9 and TRBJ2-5; D may be TRBD2 (5 bases). The CDR3 covers 14 residues. V was cut by 5 bases and J by 1 base, with 11 bases left in between. CDR1 and CDR2 (germline): SEHNR, FQNEAQ (reference sequence). Written as DNA, the CDR3 is TGTGCCAGCAGCCTAGGCGGGCTCCAAGAGACCCAGTACTTC. This translates into CASSLGGLQETQYF.

The V gene is TRBV5-4, the J gene TRBJ1-1; 12 bases agree with TRBD1. The CDR3 is made up of 14 amino acids. Germline V gene sequence: CDR1 SGHNT, CDR2 YYREEE (reference sequence). The V gene end was trimmed by 7 bases and the J gene end by 4 bases; junction bases not matched to a gene: 5. Here the CDR3 reads CASARDRGLTEAFF. CDR3 sequence (DNA): TGTGCCAGCGCCCGGGACAGGGGGCTCACTGAAGCTTTCTTT.

The chain joins TRBV13 to TRBJ2-1; 13 positions match TRBD2. Germline values: CDR1 PRHDT, CDR2 FYEKMQ (reference sequence). V lost 5 bases and J lost 1; bases outside the gene matches: 14. The length of the CDR3 is 20 residues. DNA of the CDR3: TGTGCCAGCAGCCTCTACTCGAGGACTAGCGGGAGACCTTCCTACAATGAGCAGTTCTTC. Its protein is CASSLYSRTSGRPSYNEQFF.

The chain couples TRBV29-1 to TRBJ2-2; 7 nucleotides line up with TRBD2. CDR1 SQVTM and CDR2 ANQGSEA come from the germline V gene. The CDR3 runs 12 residues. Trimming at V came to 3 bases and at J to 5 bases, leaving 0 bases not matched to a gene. This CDR3 is CSVDGGTGELFF. The CDR3 region has the DNA TGCAGCGTTGACGGGGGGACCGGGGAGCTGTTTTTT.

This CDR3 reads CASSLLWSSGSSDTQYF. CDR3 nucleotides: TGTGCCAGCAGTTTATTGTGGTCTAGCGGGAGTTCAGATACGCAGTATTTT. J is TRBJ2-3 and V is TRBV28, with 10 bases that match TRBD2. V shed 1 base, J shed 4 bases, and the junction held 8 bases outside the gene matches. Per germline, CDR1 MDHEN and CDR2 SYDVKM. The CDR3 runs 17 residues.

V is TRBV24-1 and J is TRBJ1-2, with D possibly being TRBD1 (5 bases). Trimming cost V 4 bases and J 7 bases, with 12 bases left between them. The CDR3 has 13 residues. CDR1 is KGHDR, CDR2 SFDVKD, per germline. The CDR3 reads CATSDVRVSGYTF. CDR3 sequence (DNA): TGTGCCACCAGTGACGTCAGGGTCTCTGGCTACACCTTC.

The chain joins TRBV19 to TRBJ1-5, with D possibly TRBD1 on 6 matching bases. V was trimmed by 7 bases and J by 3 bases, leaving 10 bases between them. Germline V CDR1 and CDR2: LNHDA, SQIVND (reference sequence). This CDR3 spans 13 amino acids. In DNA form, the CDR3 reads TGTGCCAGTACCTGGACAGACAATCAGCCCCAGCATTTT. Protein product: CASTWTDNQPQHF.

V and J are TRBV4-1 and TRBJ1-6; D gene ambiguous. CDR3 size: 14 residues. Germline V lookup: CDR1 MGHRA, CDR2 YSYEKL. The V gene lost 1 base and the J gene lost 15 bases, with 16 bases spanning the gap. CDR3 DNA: TGCGCCAGCAGCCAAGGGCCTTATAGCTTAGACCTCCACTTT. This encodes CASSQGPYSLDLHF.

This sequence joins TRBV28 and TRBJ1-4; TRBD1 is a possible D gene (5 bases). The CDR3 is made up of 16 amino acids. Trimming shortened V by 3 bases and J by 3 bases, and 14 bases separated the two germline ends. Germline V gives CDR1 MDHEN, CDR2 SYDVKM. As DNA, the CDR3 is TGTGCCAGCAGTTTGATAGGGCAGGGCCCTAATGAAAAACTGTTTTTT. Translating it yields CASSLIGQGPNEKLFF.

V is TRBV20-1 and J is TRBJ1-1, with D unresolved. The CDR3 loop spans 13 amino acids. V lost 3 bases and J 5 bases, leaving 13 bases between the germline ends. The germline V gene has CDR1 DFQATT and CDR2 SNEGSKA (reference sequence). In DNA, the CDR3 is TGCAGTGCTAGTTTTACTGGTTGGACTGAAGCTTTCTTT. It codes for CSASFTGWTEAFF.

The sample holds one count of this clone. This chain links TRBV14 with TRBJ2-3, with D maybe TRBD1 (6 bases). This CDR3 contains 16 residues. Germline V CDR1 and CDR2: SGHDN, FVKESK. Trimming stripped 1 base from V and 4 bases from J, with 15 bases between. The CDR3 protein is CASSQGGRGSSDTQYF. The CDR3 DNA reads as TGTGCCAGCAGCCAAGGGGGGCGAGGTTCCTCAGATACGCAGTATTTT.

The chain recombines TRBV25-1 with TRBJ1-2; 12 positions agree with TRBD1. The germline CDR1 and CDR2 sequences are MGHDK and SYGVNS. The CDR3 contains 14 residues. The junction had 6 bases not matched to a gene; V was cut back by 6 bases and J by 7 bases. CDR3 loop: CASSGGQGASGYTF. The CDR3 nucleotides are TGTGCCAGCAGCGGGGGACAGGGGGCATCTGGCTACACCTTC.

This clone was seen a few times. The rearrangement joins TRBV7-9 to TRBJ1-1; D remains unclear. The V end was cut by 3 bases, the J end by 10 bases, with 15 bases between. The CDR3 consists of 13 residues. CDR1 is SEHNR and CDR2 is FQNEAQ in the germline V gene (reference sequence). The CDR3 DNA sequence: TGTGCCAGCAGCTTTGGTCAGGAGGTTACAGCTTTCTTT. Translated, it gives CASSFGQEVTAFF. Complete variable domain (other parts from reference TRBV7-9 and TRBJ1-1): DTGVSQNPRHKITKRGQNVTFRCDPISEHNRLYWYRQTLGQGPEFLTYFQNEAQLEKSRLLSDRFSAERPKGSFSTLEIQRTEQGDSAMYLCASSFGQEVTAFFGQGTRLTVV.

In this sample, this clone turned up a few times. The chain couples TRBV6-5 to TRBJ2-3, with D possibly being TRBD2 (5 bases). In germline, CDR1 is MNHEY, CDR2 SVGAGI. CDR3 length equals 14 residues. The V end lost 2 bases, the J end lost 1 base, and 7 bases lay between the germline ends. The CDR3 nucleotides read TGTGCCAGCAGTTACACAGCGGGCACAGATACGCAGTATTTT. Its translation is CASSYTAGTDTQYF.

The chain links TRBV14 to TRBJ2-4; D is uncertain. CDR3 length equals 13 residues. Between the trimmed V and J ends, which lost 3 bases and 1 base, there was a span of 4 bases. Germline CDR1 SGHDN, CDR2 FVKESK. CDR3 residues: CASSHGAKNIQYF. Here the CDR3 DNA reads TGTGCCAGCAGCCACGGGGCCAAAAACATTCAGTACTTC.

DNA for the CDR3: TGTGCCAGTAGTCTAGGACAGGGGGTGGGACAGCCCCAGCATTTT. Residues: CASSLGQGVGQPQHF. The chain joins TRBV19 to TRBJ1-5, with TRBD1 identical over 10 bases. This CDR3 contains 15 residues. Losses at the gene ends were 5 bases for V and 7 bases for J; bases not matched to a gene: 8. Germline assignment: CDR1 LNHDA and CDR2 SQIVND (reference sequence). The full variable domain, with the rest looked up from reference TRBV19 and TRBJ1-5, is DGGITQSPKYLFRKEGQNVTLSCEQNLNHDAMYWYRQDPGQGLRLIYYSQIVNDFQKGDIAEGYSVSREKKESFPLTVTSAQKNPTAFYLCASSLGQGVGQPQHFGDGTRLSIL.

This clone came up a few times. The chain combines TRBV21-1 with TRBJ2-1; the table's D call, TRBD1, has no DNA check behind it. TRBV21-1 is listed as a pseudogene. The CDR3 is 15 amino acids. The chain's CDR3 is CASRIRQGLYNEQFF. CDR3 nucleotide sequence: TGTGCCAGTAGGATTCGGCAGGGGCTCTACAATGAGCAGTTCTTC.

CDR3 sequence: CASSQPAGTTGSGANVLTF. Here the CDR3 DNA reads TGTGCCAGTAGCCAACCTGCCGGGACTACCGGCTCTGGGGCCAACGTCCTGACTTTC. V usage is TRBV19 and J usage is TRBJ2-6, with 7 positions matching TRBD2. V dropped 6 bases and J dropped 0; count of bases not matched to a gene: 14. The length of the CDR3 is 19 residues. Germline V gives CDR1 LNHDA, CDR2 SQIVND (reference sequence).

V gene TRBV27 combines with J gene TRBJ2-7; 8 bases align to TRBD2. With 3 bases clipped from V and 4 bases from J, the junction kept 5 bases outside the gene matches. Germline CDR1 reads MNHEY; CDR2 reads SMNVEV (reference sequence). The length of the CDR3 is 14 residues. As DNA, the CDR3 is TGTGCCAGCAGTTTGGTAGCGGGAAAGTACGAGCAGTACTTC. It is translated as CASSLVAGKYEQYF.

The chain is built from TRBV6-5 and TRBJ2-5, with a tentative D call TRBD1 (5 bases). This CDR3 region has 14 residues. Per germline, CDR1 MNHEY and CDR2 SVGAGI. The V end was cut by 0 bases, the J end by 2 bases, with 7 bases between. The CDR3 sequence: CASSYSGQQETQYF. The CDR3 nucleotides are TGTGCCAGCAGTTACTCCGGACAACAAGAGACCCAGTACTTC.

The gene calls are TRBV11-2 and TRBJ1-5; D call uncertain. The CDR3 has 13 residues. V lost 5 bases to trimming and J lost 6 bases, with 11 bases between them. CDR1 and CDR2 from the germline V gene are SGHAT and FQNNGV. CDR3 DNA: TGTGCCAGCAGCGAGACGGGGTTTCAGCCCCAGCATTTT. Protein sequence: CASSETGFQPQHF.

This chain joins TRBV27 and TRBJ2-2, with D possibly TRBD2 on 5 matching bases. Germline V lookup: CDR1 MNHEY, CDR2 SMNVEV (reference sequence). The V gene lost 3 bases and the J gene lost 6 bases, with 11 bases spanning the gap. The CDR3 runs to 14 residues. The CDR3 DNA reads as TGTGCCAGCAGTTTCAGAGGGTACCCCGGGGAGCTGTTTTTT. It is translated as CASSFRGYPGELFF.

The CDR3: CASSLQGFTDTQYF. CDR3 sequence (DNA): TGTGCCAGCAGCCTTCAGGGTTTCACAGATACGCAGTATTTT. The chain employs TRBV2 and TRBJ2-3; D possibly corresponds to TRBD1 (5 bases). CDR3 length: 14 amino acids. Trimming took off 6 bases at V and 2 bases at J, with 12 bases between the two ends. Germline CDR1 SNHLY, CDR2 FYNNEI.

The chain employs TRBV4-1 and TRBJ1-3; D is undetermined. CDR1 MGHRA and CDR2 YSYEKL come from the germline V gene. The CDR3 runs to 13 residues. Trimming took off 0 bases at V and 6 bases at J, with 6 bases between the two ends. This CDR3 reads CASSQDWQNTIYF. As DNA, the CDR3 is TGCGCCAGCAGCCAAGATTGGCAAAACACCATATATTTT.